One and the same sample provided the 28 T cell receptor beta chains below, sequenced in a study of blood T cell repertoires in COVID-19. Using immunoSEQ multiplex PCR, the repertoire was profiled, and TCRdb retains in-frame clones only, with some absent. This sample yields some 80,000 clones, of which approximately 78% are seen a single time; approximately 40% belongs to the top ten. The sequencing input was peripheral blood. The source of these receptors is a man between 60 and 75 years old with COVID-19, enrolled during active disease.

V and J are TRBV6-5 and TRBJ1-2, with D unresolved. Germline V gene lookup returns CDR1 MNHEY and CDR2 SVGAGI. The CDR3 contains 15 residues. Trimming removed 7 bases from V and 10 bases from J, with 25 bases in between. The CDR3 region is CASTDGLLSKVDYTF. As DNA, the CDR3 is TGTGCCAGCACCGACGGACTGTTAAGTAAAGTCGACTACACCTTC.

The V call is TRBV6-6, the J call TRBJ2-1; weak D call: TRBD1 (5 bases). The CDR3 has 13 amino acids. Trimming removed 8 bases from V and 0 bases from J, with 8 bases in between. Germline V gene lookup returns CDR1 MNHNY and CDR2 SVGAGI (reference sequence). In DNA, the CDR3 is TGTGCCAGCGGGGCTCCCTCCTACAATGAGCAGTTCTTC. Amino acids: CASGAPSYNEQFF.

The chain has TRBV5-1 and TRBJ1-3; weak D call: TRBD1 (6 bases). The germline V gene encodes CDR1 SGHRS and CDR2 YFSETQ. Trimming took off 4 bases at V and 2 bases at J, with 10 bases between the two ends. There are 14 residues in the CDR3. The CDR3 loop reads CASSPGTTGNTIYF. The CDR3 DNA reads TGCGCCAGCAGCCCCGGGACAACTGGAAACACCATATATTTT.

This clone showed up just a few times. V usage is TRBV6-5 and J usage is TRBJ2-5; TRBD1 is a possible D gene (6 bases). The germline V and J ends were trimmed by 5 bases and 4 bases, with 14 bases remaining between them. CDR3 length equals 14 residues. In germline, CDR1 is MNHEY, CDR2 SVGAGI. The CDR3: CASSPGTTLETQYF. The DNA for the CDR3 is TGTGCCAGCAGTCCGGGGACAACGTTAGAGACCCAGTACTTC.

This clone appeared a few times. This chain connects TRBV19 to TRBJ2-1; perhaps TRBD2 as D (5 bases). CDR1 and CDR2 (germline): LNHDA, SQIVND (reference sequence). The CDR3 is made up of 13 amino acids. V lost 5 bases, J lost 9 bases, and 14 bases lay in between. CDR3 DNA sequence: TGTGCCAGTAGTGACCTAGCACCGACTGAGCAGTTCTTC. Residues: CASSDLAPTEQFF.

The chain joins TRBV7-2 to TRBJ1-2; D is possibly TRBD1 (5 bases). Between the trimmed V and J ends, which lost 7 bases and 2 bases, there was a span of 14 bases. The germline CDR1 and CDR2 sequences are SGHTA and FQGNSA. The CDR3 loop spans 14 amino acids. The CDR3 nucleotides are TGTGCCAGCACCCGGCCGGGGGGGAACTATGGCTACACCTTC. Protein: CASTRPGGNYGYTF.

The V gene is TRBV7-8, the J gene TRBJ2-1; D perhaps matches TRBD2 (6 bases). Germline V gene sequence: CDR1 SGHVS, CDR2 FQNEAQ. The CDR3 covers 16 residues. V lost 1 base and J 8 bases, leaving 18 bases between the germline ends. The DNA for the CDR3 is TGTGCCAGCAGCTTAGGTAGCGGAGGAAAAGAGGATGAGCAGTTCTTC. Its protein product is CASSLGSGGKEDEQFF.

The V and J genes are TRBV6-5 and TRBJ1-5; D might be TRBD1 (6 bases). The CDR3 runs to 15 residues. CDR1 and CDR2 (germline): MNHEY, SVGAGI. V was trimmed by 8 bases and J by 0 bases, leaving 14 bases between them. The CDR3 spells CASGPTGYSNQPQHF. The CDR3 nucleotides read TGTGCCAGCGGCCCCACAGGGTATAGCAATCAGCCCCAGCATTTT.

This chain connects TRBV7-3 to TRBJ2-2; 7 nucleotides agree with TRBD2. Germline loops: CDR1 SGHTA, CDR2 FQGTGA. V lost 2 bases to trimming and J lost 5 bases; unmatched junction nucleotides: 5. CDR3 size: 15 residues. CDR3 DNA sequence: TGTGCCAGCAGCTTAGTGCAGGGAGGGACCGGGGAGCTGTTTTTT. This translates into CASSLVQGGTGELFF.

This rearrangement joins TRBV5-1 to TRBJ2-7; 13 bases are a match to TRBD2. Germline trimming cut 5 bases from V and 5 bases from J; bases unmatched to any gene: 4. Per the germline V gene, CDR1 is SGHRS and CDR2 is YFSETQ. There are 14 residues in the CDR3. CDR3: CASRHGLAGDEQYF. Here the CDR3 DNA reads TGCGCCAGCAGACATGGACTAGCGGGAGACGAGCAGTACTTC.

This clone appeared once. The V and J genes are TRBV5-4 and TRBJ1-1, with a tentative D call TRBD1 (6 bases). Germline CDR1 and CDR2: SGHNT and YYREEE (reference sequence). There are 14 residues in the CDR3. V lost 3 bases to trimming and J lost 0 bases, with 9 bases between them. The CDR3 nucleotides read TGTGCCAGCAGCTCCAGGGGCATGAACACTGAAGCTTTCTTT. Protein sequence: CASSSRGMNTEAFF.

This sequence joins TRBV5-1 and TRBJ2-3, with 11 nucleotides matching TRBD1. This CDR3 is 14 amino acids long. The junction had 2 bases not matched to a gene; V was cut back by 4 bases and J by 4 bases. Germline-derived CDR1 and CDR2 are SGHRS and YFSETQ. The DNA for the CDR3 is TGCGCCAGCAGCCCGGGACAGGGGGCAGATACGCAGTATTTT. This gives the protein CASSPGQGADTQYF.

The chain has TRBV3-1 (or the pseudogene TRBV3-2) and TRBJ2-1; D is unresolved. This CDR3 has 12 amino acids. V lost 1 base and J 9 bases, leaving 7 bases between the germline ends. The germline gives CDR1 LGHDT, CDR2 YNNKEL (reference sequence). The CDR3 protein is CASSQVAGEQFF. The CDR3 nucleotides read TGTGCCAGCAGCCAAGTAGCTGGTGAGCAGTTCTTC.

This clone has only one observation. The chain couples TRBV4-1 to TRBJ2-7; no reliable D call. The CDR3 sequence is 17 residues long. Germline CDR1 and CDR2: MGHRA and YSYEKL. V dropped 4 bases and J dropped 0 bases, with 19 bases sitting between them. This chain's CDR3 is CASSLTPDAYSSYEQYF. The CDR3 bases are TGCGCCAGCAGCCTTACGCCTGACGCCTACAGCTCCTACGAGCAGTACTTC.

The CDR3 loop is CASSLGTEASPLHF. The CDR3 nucleotides read TGTGCCAGTAGTCTCGGGACAGAAGCTTCACCCCTCCACTTT. The V gene is TRBV19, the J gene TRBJ1-6, with 7 positions matching TRBD1. Per germline, CDR1 LNHDA and CDR2 SQIVND (reference sequence). The CDR3 loop spans 14 amino acids. V lost 5 bases to trimming and J lost 9 bases; unmatched junction nucleotides: 7.

V is TRBV27 and J is TRBJ2-7; D is unclear. The germline gives CDR1 MNHEY, CDR2 SMNVEV (reference sequence). This CDR3 has 13 amino acids. Trimming took off 4 bases at V and 4 bases at J, with 11 bases between the two ends. CDR3 region: CASSSGSSYEQYF. The CDR3 DNA reads as TGTGCCAGCAGTTCCGGGTCGTCTTACGAGCAGTACTTC.

This chain joins TRBV11-2 and TRBJ2-7; weak D call: TRBD1 (5 bases). CDR1 and CDR2 from the germline V gene are SGHAT and FQNNGV. There are 17 residues in the CDR3. Trimming took 2 bases from V and 1 from J, leaving 18 bases between them. The CDR3 coding sequence is TGTGCCAGCAGCTTACGGGCAGGTGGGGCGTCTTCCTACGAGCAGTACTTC. Translated, it gives CASSLRAGGASSYEQYF. The full variable domain, in which reference TRBV11-2 and TRBJ2-7 provide the parts outside the CDR3, is EAGVAQSPRYKIIEKRQSVAFWCNPISGHATLYWYQQILGQGPKLLIQFQNNGVVDDSQLPKDRFSAERLKGVDSTLKIQPAKLEDSAVYLCASSLRAGGASSYEQYFGPGTRLTVT.

V usage is TRBV29-1 and J usage is TRBJ2-7; 7 bases are shared with TRBD1. The CDR3 has 15 amino acids. V lost 5 bases and J lost 4; bases outside the gene matches: 14. The germline gives CDR1 SQVTM, CDR2 ANQGSEA. The CDR3 coding sequence is TGCAGCGTTCTACCCACCCGAGACAGGGAATACGAGCAGTACTTC. This translates into CSVLPTRDREYEQYF.

The chain recombines TRBV5-1 with TRBJ1-4, with D perhaps matching TRBD1 (6 bases). The CDR3 has 15 amino acids. CDR1 and CDR2 (germline): SGHRS, YFSETQ. With 5 bases removed from V and 8 bases from J, the gap between germline ends came to 19 bases. CDR3 nucleotides: TGCGCCAGCAGAAAAGGGGGAGTGGTTGGCGAAAAACTGTTTTTT. The encoded protein is CASRKGGVVGEKLFF.

This rearrangement joins TRBV25-1 to TRBJ2-1; tentative D call: TRBD2 (7 bases). With 3 bases removed from V and 3 bases from J, the gap between germline ends came to 12 bases. The length of the CDR3 is 15 residues. Germline V gene data show CDR1 as MGHDK and CDR2 as SYGVNS. CDR3 coding DNA: TGTGCCAGCAGTGAGCGGGGGCCCCGCTACAATGAGCAGTTCTTC. It is translated as CASSERGPRYNEQFF.

The J gene is TRBJ1-4, the V gene TRBV2, with D possibly being TRBD1 (5 bases). V lost 0 bases and J 7 bases, leaving 12 bases between the germline ends. The CDR3 sequence is 15 residues long. CDR1 is SNHLY and CDR2 is FYNNEI in the germline V gene. The CDR3, as DNA: TGTGCCAGCAGTGAAGCTGGCCAGGGTGTTGAAAAACTGTTTTTT. This gives the protein CASSEAGQGVEKLFF.

The chain has TRBV3-1 (or the pseudogene TRBV3-2) and TRBJ1-1; 8 positions match TRBD1. The CDR3 extends over 13 amino acids. In germline, CDR1 is LGHDT, CDR2 YNNKEL (reference sequence). Losses at the gene ends were 5 bases for V and 4 bases for J; bases not matched to a gene: 3. CDR3 in DNA: TGTGCCAGCAGCAAACAGGGGGGCACTGAAGCTTTCTTT. This gives the protein CASSKQGGTEAFF.

The chain joins TRBV7-9 to TRBJ2-5; 10 bases agree with TRBD2. Germline CDR1 is SEHNR and CDR2 is FQNEAQ (reference sequence). The length of the CDR3 is 14 residues. V gave up 5 bases and J gave up 5 bases; unmatched junction bases: 5. The CDR3 bases are TGTGCCAGCAGCCCTCTAGCGGGAGATGAGACCCAGTACTTC. Its translation: CASSPLAGDETQYF. Drawing the rest from reference TRBV7-9 and TRBJ2-5, the complete variable domain is DTGVSQNPRHKITKRGQNVTFRCDPISEHNRLYWYRQTLGQGPEFLTYFQNEAQLEKSRLLSDRFSAERPKGSFSTLEIQRTEQGDSAMYLCASSPLAGDETQYFGPGTRLLVL.

The chain couples TRBV9 to TRBJ2-3, with 13 bases lining up with TRBD2. The junction had 4 bases not matched to a gene; V was cut back by 0 bases and J by 3 bases. CDR1 and CDR2 from the germline V gene are SGDLS and YYNGEE. The CDR3 length is 17 residues. CDR3 amino acids: CASSVELAGGPTDTQYF. The DNA for the CDR3 is TGTGCCAGCAGCGTAGAACTAGCGGGGGGGCCGACAGATACGCAGTATTTT.

This chain links TRBV9 with TRBJ2-1, with D possibly matching TRBD2 (5 bases). V was cut by 3 bases and J by 6 bases, with 16 bases left in between. CDR3 length: 15 residues. Germline assignment: CDR1 SGDLS and CDR2 YYNGEE. For the CDR3, the DNA is TGTGCCAGCAGCGCTAGGACCGGGAACGGCAATGAGCAGTTCTTC. Residues: CASSARTGNGNEQFF. The whole variable domain, filled in from reference TRBV9 and TRBJ2-1, reads DSGVTQTPKHLITATGQRVTLRCSPRSGDLSVYWYQQSLDQGLQFLIQYYNGEERAKGNILERFSAQQFPDLHSELNLSSLELGDSALYFCASSARTGNGNEQFFGPGTRLTVL.

The chain combines TRBV7-3 with TRBJ1-6, with unresolved D. Trimming stripped 5 bases from V and 7 bases from J, with 18 bases between. CDR3 length: 16 residues. Germline CDR1 and CDR2: SGHTA and FQGTGA. This chain's CDR3 is CASSPGPRRTNSPLHF. DNA for the CDR3: TGTGCCAGCAGCCCGGGCCCCCGGAGGACGAATTCACCCCTCCACTTT.

The rearrangement links TRBV7-6 to TRBJ2-3; 11 bases map to TRBD2. This CDR3 spans 18 amino acids. The J segment lost 4 bases and the V segment lost 3 bases, leaving 12 bases of the junction unmatched. Per the germline V gene, CDR1 is SGHVS and CDR2 is FNYEAQ. The CDR3 bases are TGTGCCAGCAGCTTGGAACTAGCGGGGGCGACCCCCGCAGATACGCAGTATTTT. This translates into CASSLELAGATPADTQYF.

This clone was found once. J is TRBJ1-2 and V is TRBV4-2, with D tentatively TRBD1 (6 bases). Germline CDR1 reads LGHNA; CDR2 reads YNFKEQ. There are 15 residues in the CDR3. Trimming removed 4 bases at V and 6 bases at J, with 18 bases between. CDR3 DNA: TGTGCCAGCAGCCTAAACCACAGGGAGGGAGATGGCTACACCTTC. Amino acid sequence: CASSLNHREGDGYTF.